The entry that follows covers one T cell receptor beta chain sequence. Its antigen is unidentified. The sample comes from a study of shared clonotypes between healthy human individuals. The protocol was immunoSEQ multiplex PCR, while the TCRdb copy is restricted to in-frame clones and leaves out a portion. The sample lists about 2 million clones, 85% to 95% seen once, with roughly 0.13% in the top ten. Findings and caveats of the study: Memory subsets had estimated richness that was generally smaller than that of naive subsets.

Germline CDR1 is PRHDT and CDR2 is FYEKMQ (reference sequence). The ends lost 5 bases at V and 1 base at J; junction bases unmatched: 9. The CDR3 loop spans 18 amino acids. This TCR was sampled from a man aged 18 to 30 in good health. The gene calls are TRBV13 and TRBJ2-6, with 9 bases lining up with TRBD1. Input material: naive CD4+ T cells sorted from blood. Subset defined: CD45RA+ positively selected. The CDR3 region has the DNA TGTGCCAGCAGCACCTCGACAGGGGGAAGGTCTGGGGCCAACGTCCTGACTTTC. It translates to CASSTSTGGRSGANVLTF.